This TCR beta chain derives from a study of regulatory T cells in long-lasting Graves disease. The CDR3 runs 14 residues. J gave up 8 bases and V 8 bases, and 12 bases lay outside the gene matches. As concerns this clonotype: Its cognate antigen is unknown. This clone may be a read error of a much larger clone one base away.

Arm-PCR of CDR3 regions and iRepertoire HTBI primers were used to build TCR beta libraries. TCRdb reprocessed the multiplex PCR reads via MiXCR and lists one record per CDR3 protein. The repertoire consists of 530,000 or so distinct CDR3 sequences, with roughly 12% occurring once and the leading ten covering 8% to 10%. Described time point: newly diagnosed GD, antithyroid drugs for less than 3 months. PBMC-extracted RNA yielded the TCR library. Regarding the study as a whole: Persistent disease preferred TRBV28, TRBJ1-2 and TRBJ2-5; new disease, TRBV20-1 and TRBJ2-1. Lower TCR diversity was seen in persistent Graves' patients than in newly diagnosed ones.

The sample was also reused in another study, on T cells in Graves' hyperthyroidism and ophthalmopathy. That work contributes: Diagnoses used clinical symptoms, serum thyroxine and TRAb, thyroid ultrasound and orbital computed tomography. Using the HTBI primer set, a first-round RT-PCR was run on the TCR CDR3.

The sample was peripheral blood mononuclear cells (PBMCs), taken at new diagnosis, from a patient treated with antithyroid drugs. The sequence was collected from a man younger than 45 with Graves disease. The chain is built from TRBV12-3 or TRBV12-4 and TRBJ2-3; 8 nucleotides agree with TRBD1. CDR3 coding DNA: TGTGCCAGCGCACCAGGGGGCATAGGAGGTACGCAGTATTTT. Protein: CASAPGGIGGTQYF.